These T cell receptor beta chains were read from a single sample in a study of blood T cell repertoires in COVID-19. The protocol was immunoSEQ multiplex PCR, while the TCRdb copy is restricted to in-frame clones and leaves out a portion. This table holds around 100,000 clones, around 87% found once. Sequencing was performed on peripheral blood. These TCRs come from a man in his fifties or sixties with active or convalescent COVID-19. CDR3s include the opening cysteine and the closing phenylalanine or tryptophan. The D gene is left open where the match is weak. Rows may omit the clone size; those that give it use once, few, many or a size class.

clone_size	v_call	d_call	j_call	cdr3_nt	cdr3_aa
-	TRBV13	-	TRBJ2-7	TGTGCCAGCAGCGTCCCAGGGGTTCAGTACGAGCAGTACTTC	CASSVPGVQYEQYF
few	TRBV20-1	-	TRBJ2-5	TGCAGTGTCCCCGGCGGGGAGACCCAGTACTTC	CSVPGGETQYF
-	TRBV7-7	-	TRBJ2-5	TGTGCCAGCAGCTTACAGGGTCAAGAGACCCAGTACTTC	CASSLQGQETQYF
-	TRBV13	TRBD2	TRBJ2-3	TGTGCCAGCAGCTTCGGACTAGCGGGGGCCGTGGGGGATACGCAGTATTTT	CASSFGLAGAVGDTQYF
-	TRBV6-5	TRBD1	TRBJ2-7	TGTGCCAGCGAGGACAGGGTGGGCTACGAGCAGTACTTC	CASEDRVGYEQYF
few	TRBV6-5	-	TRBJ1-2	TGTGCCAGCAGTTACGGAGGCCTGCTAAGCTTC	CASSYGGLLSF
-	TRBV12-3/TRBV12-4	-	TRBJ1-2	TGTGCCAGCAGCCAGGGCTCTAACTATGGCTACACCTTC	CASSQGSNYGYTF
-	TRBV11-2	-	TRBJ2-1	TGTGCCAGCAGCGTCGGAGGTGCGTCTAGCTCCTACAATGAGCAGTTCTTC	CASSVGGASSSYNEQFF
once	TRBV6-2/TRBV6-3	-	TRBJ1-2	TGTGCCAGCAGTTCCTATTCGGGGGGCGCGTCCCCCGGCTACACCTTC	CASSSYSGGASPGYTF
-	TRBV4-1	-	TRBJ2-6	TGCGCCAGCAGCCTCCGGGAGTCTGGGGCCAACGTCCTGACTTTC	CASSLRESGANVLTF
-	TRBV19	-	TRBJ1-2	TGTGCCAGTAGTATAGGAGAGGGTCCGGTACGAAACTATGGCTACACCTTC	CASSIGEGPVRNYGYTF
few	TRBV7-2	-	TRBJ2-7	TGTGCCAGCAGCTCACTAGCAGTCAACTACGAGCAGTACTTC	CASSSLAVNYEQYF
-	TRBV10-2	-	TRBJ1-1	TGCGCCAGCAGTGAGTCAGGGGAGGCAACTGAAGCTTTCTTT	CASSESGEATEAFF
-	TRBV3-1/TRBV3-2	TRBD2	TRBJ2-3	TGTGCCAGCAGGGAAGCGGGACTAGCGGGGGCCAATACGCAGTATTTT	CASREAGLAGANTQYF
-	TRBV28	-	TRBJ1-5	TGTGCCAGCAGTTTCGGGGGTTCAAGGCACCAGCCCCAGCATTTT	CASSFGGSRHQPQHF